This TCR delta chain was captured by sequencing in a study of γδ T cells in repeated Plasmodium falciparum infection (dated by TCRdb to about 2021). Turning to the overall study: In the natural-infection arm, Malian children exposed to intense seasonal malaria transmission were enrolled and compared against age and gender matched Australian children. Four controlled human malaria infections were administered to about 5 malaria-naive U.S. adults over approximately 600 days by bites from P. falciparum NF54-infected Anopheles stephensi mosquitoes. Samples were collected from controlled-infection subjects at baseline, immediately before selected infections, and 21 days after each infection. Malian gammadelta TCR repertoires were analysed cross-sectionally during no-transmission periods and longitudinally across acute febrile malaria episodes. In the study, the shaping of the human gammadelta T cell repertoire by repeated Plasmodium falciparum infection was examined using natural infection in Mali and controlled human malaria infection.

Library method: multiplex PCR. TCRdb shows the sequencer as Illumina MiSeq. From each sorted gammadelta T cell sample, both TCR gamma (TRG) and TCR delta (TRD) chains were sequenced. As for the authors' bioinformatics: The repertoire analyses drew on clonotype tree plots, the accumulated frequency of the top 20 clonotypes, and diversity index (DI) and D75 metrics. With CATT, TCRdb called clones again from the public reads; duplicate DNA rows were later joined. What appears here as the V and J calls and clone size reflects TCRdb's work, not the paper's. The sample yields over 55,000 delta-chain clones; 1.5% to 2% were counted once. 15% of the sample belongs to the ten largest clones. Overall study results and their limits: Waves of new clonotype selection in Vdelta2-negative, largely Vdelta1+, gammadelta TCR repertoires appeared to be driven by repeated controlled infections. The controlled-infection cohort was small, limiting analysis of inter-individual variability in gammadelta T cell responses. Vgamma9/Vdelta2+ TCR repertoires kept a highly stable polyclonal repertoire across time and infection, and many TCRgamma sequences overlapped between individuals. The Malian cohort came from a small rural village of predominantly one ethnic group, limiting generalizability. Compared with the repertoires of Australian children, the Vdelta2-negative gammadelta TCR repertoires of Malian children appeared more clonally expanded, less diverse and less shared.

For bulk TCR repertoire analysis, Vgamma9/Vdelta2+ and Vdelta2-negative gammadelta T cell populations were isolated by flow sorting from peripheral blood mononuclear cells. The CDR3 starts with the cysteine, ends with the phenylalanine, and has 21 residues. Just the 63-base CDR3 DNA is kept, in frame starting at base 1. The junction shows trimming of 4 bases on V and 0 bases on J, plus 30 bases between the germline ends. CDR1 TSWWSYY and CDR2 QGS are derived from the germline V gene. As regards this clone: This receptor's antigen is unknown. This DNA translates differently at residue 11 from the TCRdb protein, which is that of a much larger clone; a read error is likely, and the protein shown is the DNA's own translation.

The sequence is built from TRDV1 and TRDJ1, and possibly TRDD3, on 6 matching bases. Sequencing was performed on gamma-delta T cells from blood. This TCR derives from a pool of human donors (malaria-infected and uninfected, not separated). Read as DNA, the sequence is TGTGCTCTTGGGGTCAGCACCTGTCCTCCTGCTGGGGTAGGGTACACCGATAAACTCATCTTT. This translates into CALGVSTCPPAGVGYTDKLIF.